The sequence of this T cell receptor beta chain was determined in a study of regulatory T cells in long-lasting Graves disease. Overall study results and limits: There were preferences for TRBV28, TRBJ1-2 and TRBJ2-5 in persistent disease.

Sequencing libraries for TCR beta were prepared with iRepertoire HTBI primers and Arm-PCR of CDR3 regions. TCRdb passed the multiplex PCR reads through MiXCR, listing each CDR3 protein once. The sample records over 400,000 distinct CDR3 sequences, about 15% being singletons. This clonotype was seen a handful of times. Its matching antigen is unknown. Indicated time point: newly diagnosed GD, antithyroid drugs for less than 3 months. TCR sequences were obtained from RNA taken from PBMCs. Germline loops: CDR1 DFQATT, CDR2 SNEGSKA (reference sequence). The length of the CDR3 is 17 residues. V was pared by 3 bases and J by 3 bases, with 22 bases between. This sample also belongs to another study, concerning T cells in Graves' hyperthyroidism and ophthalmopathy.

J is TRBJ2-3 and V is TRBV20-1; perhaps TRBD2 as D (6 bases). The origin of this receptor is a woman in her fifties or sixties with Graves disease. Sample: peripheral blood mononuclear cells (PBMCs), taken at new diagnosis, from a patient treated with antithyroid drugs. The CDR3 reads CSASRGGAWGRTDTQYF. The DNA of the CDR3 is TGCAGTGCTAGTCGGGGCGGGGCCTGGGGAAGAACAGATACGCAGTATTTT.